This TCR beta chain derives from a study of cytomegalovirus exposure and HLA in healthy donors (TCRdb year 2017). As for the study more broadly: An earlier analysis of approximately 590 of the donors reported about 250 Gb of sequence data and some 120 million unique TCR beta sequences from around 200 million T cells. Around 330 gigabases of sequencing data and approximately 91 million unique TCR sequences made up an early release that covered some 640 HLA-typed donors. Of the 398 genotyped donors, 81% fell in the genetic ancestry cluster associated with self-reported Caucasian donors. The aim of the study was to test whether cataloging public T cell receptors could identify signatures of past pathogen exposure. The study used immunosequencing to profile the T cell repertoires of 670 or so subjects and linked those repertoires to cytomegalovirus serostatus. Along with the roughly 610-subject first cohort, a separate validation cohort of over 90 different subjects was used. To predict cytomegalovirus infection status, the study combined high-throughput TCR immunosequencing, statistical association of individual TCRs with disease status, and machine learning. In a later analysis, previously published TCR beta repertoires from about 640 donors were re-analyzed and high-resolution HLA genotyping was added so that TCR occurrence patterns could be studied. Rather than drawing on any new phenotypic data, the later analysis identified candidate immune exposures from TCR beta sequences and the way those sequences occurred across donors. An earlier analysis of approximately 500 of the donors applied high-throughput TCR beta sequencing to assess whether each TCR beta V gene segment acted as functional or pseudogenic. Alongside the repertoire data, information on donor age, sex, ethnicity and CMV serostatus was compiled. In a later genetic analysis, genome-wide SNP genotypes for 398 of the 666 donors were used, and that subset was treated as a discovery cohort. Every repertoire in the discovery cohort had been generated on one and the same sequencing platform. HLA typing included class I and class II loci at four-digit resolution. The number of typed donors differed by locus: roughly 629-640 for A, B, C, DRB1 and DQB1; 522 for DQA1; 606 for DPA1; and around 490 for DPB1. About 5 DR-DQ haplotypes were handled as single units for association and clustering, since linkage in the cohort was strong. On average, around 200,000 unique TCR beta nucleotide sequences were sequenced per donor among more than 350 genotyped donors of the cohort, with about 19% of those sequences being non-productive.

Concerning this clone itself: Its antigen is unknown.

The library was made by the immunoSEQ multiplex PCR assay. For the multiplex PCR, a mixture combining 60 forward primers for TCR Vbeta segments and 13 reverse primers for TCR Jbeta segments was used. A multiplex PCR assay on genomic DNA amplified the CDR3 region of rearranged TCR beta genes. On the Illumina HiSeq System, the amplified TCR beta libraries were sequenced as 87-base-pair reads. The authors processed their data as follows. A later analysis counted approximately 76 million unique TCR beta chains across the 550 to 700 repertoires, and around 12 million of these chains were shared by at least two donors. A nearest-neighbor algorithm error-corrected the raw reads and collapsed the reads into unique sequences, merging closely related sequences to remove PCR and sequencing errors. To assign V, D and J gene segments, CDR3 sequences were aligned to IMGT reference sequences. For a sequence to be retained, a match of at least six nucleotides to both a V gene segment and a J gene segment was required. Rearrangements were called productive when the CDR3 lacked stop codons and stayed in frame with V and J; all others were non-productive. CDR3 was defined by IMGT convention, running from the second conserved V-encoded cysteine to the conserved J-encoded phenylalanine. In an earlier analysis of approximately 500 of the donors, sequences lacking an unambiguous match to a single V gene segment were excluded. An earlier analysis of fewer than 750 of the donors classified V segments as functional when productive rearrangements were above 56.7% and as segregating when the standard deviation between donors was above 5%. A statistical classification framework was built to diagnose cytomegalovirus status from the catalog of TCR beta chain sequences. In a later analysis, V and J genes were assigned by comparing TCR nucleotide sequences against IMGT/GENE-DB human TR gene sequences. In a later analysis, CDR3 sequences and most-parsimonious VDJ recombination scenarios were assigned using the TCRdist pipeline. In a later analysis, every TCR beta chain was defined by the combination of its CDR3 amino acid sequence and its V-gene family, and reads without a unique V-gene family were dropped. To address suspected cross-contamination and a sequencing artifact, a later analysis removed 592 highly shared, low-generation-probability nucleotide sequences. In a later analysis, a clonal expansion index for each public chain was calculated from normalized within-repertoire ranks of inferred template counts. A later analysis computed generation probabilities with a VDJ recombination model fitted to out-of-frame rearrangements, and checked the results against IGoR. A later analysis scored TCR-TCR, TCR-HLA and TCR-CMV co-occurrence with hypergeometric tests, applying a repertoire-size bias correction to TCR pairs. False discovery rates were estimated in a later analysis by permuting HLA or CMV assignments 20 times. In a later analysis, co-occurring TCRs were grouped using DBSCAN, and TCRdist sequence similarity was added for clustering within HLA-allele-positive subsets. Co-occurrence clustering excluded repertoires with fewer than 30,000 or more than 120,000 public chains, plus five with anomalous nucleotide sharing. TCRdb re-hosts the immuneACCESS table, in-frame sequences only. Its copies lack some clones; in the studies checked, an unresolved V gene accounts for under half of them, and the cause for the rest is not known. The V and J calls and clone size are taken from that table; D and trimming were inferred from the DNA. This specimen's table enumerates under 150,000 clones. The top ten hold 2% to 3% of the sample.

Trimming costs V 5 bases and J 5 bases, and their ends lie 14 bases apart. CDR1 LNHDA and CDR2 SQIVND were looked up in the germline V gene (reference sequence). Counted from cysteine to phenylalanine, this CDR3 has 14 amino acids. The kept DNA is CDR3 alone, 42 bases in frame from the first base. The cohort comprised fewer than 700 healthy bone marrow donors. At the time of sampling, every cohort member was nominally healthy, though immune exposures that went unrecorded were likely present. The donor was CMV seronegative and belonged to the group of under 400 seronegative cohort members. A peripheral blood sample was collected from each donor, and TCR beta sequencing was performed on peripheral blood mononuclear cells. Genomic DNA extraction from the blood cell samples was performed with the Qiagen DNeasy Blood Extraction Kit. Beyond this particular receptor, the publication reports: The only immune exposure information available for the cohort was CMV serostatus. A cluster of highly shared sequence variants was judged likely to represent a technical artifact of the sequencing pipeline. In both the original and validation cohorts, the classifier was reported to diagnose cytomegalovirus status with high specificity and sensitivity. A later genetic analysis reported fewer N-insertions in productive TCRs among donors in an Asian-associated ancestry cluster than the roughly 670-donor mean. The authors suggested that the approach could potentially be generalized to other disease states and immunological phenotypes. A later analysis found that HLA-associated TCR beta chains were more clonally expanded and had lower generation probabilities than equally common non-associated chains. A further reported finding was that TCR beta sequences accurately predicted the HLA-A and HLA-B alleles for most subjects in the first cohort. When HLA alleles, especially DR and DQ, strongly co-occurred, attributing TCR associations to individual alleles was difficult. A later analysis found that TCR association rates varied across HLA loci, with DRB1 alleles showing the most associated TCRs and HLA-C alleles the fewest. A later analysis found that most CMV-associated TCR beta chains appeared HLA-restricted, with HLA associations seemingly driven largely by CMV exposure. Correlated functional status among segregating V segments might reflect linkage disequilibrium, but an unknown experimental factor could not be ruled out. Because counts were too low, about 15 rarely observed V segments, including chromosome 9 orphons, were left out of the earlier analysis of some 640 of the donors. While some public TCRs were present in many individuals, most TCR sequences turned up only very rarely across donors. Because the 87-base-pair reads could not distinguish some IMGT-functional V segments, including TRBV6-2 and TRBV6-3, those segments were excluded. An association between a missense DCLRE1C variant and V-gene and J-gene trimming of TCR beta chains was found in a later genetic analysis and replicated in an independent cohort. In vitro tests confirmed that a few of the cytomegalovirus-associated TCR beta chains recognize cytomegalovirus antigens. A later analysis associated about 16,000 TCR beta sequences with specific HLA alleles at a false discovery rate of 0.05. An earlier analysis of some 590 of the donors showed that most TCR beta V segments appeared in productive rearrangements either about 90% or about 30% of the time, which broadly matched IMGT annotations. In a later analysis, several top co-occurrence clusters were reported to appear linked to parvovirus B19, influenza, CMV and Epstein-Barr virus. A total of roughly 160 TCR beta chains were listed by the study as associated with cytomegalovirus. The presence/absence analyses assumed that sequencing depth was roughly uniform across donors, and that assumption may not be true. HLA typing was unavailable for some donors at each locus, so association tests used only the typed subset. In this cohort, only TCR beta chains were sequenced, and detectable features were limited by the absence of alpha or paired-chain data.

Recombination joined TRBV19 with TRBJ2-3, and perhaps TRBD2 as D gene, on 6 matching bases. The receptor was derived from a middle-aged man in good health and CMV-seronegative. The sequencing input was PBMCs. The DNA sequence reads TGTGCCAGTAGTCCCCGGACTACTGTAGATACGCAGTATTTT. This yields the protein CASSPRTTVDTQYF.